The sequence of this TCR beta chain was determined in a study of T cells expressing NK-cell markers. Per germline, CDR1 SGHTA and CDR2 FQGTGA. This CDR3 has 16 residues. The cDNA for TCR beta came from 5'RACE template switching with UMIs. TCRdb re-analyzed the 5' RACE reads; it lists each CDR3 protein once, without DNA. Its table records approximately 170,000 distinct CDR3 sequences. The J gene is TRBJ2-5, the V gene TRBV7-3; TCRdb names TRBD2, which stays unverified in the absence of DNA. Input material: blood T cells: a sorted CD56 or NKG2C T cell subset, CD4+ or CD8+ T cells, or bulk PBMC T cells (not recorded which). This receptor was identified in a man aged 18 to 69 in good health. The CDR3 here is CASARIGAGGSETQYF.